Listed below are T cell receptor beta chains from one sample, sequenced in a study of Graves' ophthalmopathy and Graves' hyperthyroidism. TCRdb re-called the multiplex PCR reads with MiXCR, one entry per CDR3 protein. Of around 590,000 distinct CDR3 sequences listed, approximately 37% were seen once; the top ten hold about 4.2%. Sequenced material: peripheral blood or thyroid tissue (not recorded which). The receptors shown here come from an adult man with Graves' hyperthyroidism. CDR3s include the opening cysteine and the closing phenylalanine or tryptophan. Each record gives: J gene, V gene, clone size, D gene, CDR3 protein, CDR3 DNA. The D gene is left open where the match is weak. Clone sizes are given selectively: once, few, many, or a class where the clone is expanded.

TRBJ2-7	TRBV3-1	NA	NA	CASSQAAASYEQYF	TGTGCCAGCAGCCAGGCCGCAGCCTCCTACGAGCAGTACTTC
TRBJ2-7	TRBV7-8	many	NA	CASSPASAGQYEQYF	TGCGCCAGCAGCCCCGCCTCTGCGGGACAATACGAGCAGTACTTC
TRBJ2-7	TRBV15	NA	TRBD1	CATSRRPTGVEQYF	TGTGCCACCAGCAGACGCCCGACAGGGGTCGAGCAGTACTTC
TRBJ1-4	TRBV10-3	NA	NA	CAISEAEGSIEGLFF	TGTGCCATCAGTGAAGCTGAGGGGAGCATAGAGGGGCTGTTTTTT
TRBJ2-2	TRBV9	NA	NA	CASRTSPGKNTGELFF	TGTGCCAGTCGAACGAGTCCAGGGAAGAACACCGGGGAGCTGTTTTTT
TRBJ1-1	TRBV20-1	many	NA	CSASFANTEAFF	TGCAGTGCTAGTTTCGCGAACACTGAAGCTTTCTTT
TRBJ1-2	TRBV29-1	NA	TRBD1	CSVDGTGPSYGYTF	TGCAGCGTTGACGGGACAGGCCCCTCCTATGGCTACACCTTC
TRBJ2-5	TRBV5-1	NA	NA	CASSLAPLKGEETQYF	TGCGCCAGCAGCTTGGCGCCTTTGAAAGGGGAAGAGACCCAGTACTTC
TRBJ1-6	TRBV12-3/TRBV12-4	many	TRBD1	CASSRTDRVGSPLHF	TGTGCCAGCAGTCGTACGGACAGGGTCGGGTCACCCCTCCACTTT
TRBJ1-6	TRBV4-1	few	TRBD1	CASSQVHPGGKNSPLHF	TGCGCCAGCAGCCAAGTCCACCCAGGGGGTAAAAATTCACCCCTCCACTTT
TRBJ1-3	TRBV6-5	NA	NA	CASSQTPSSGNTIYF	TGTGCCAGCAGTCAGACACCCAGCTCTGGAAACACCATATATTTT
TRBJ2-2	TRBV7-9	few	NA	CASRQTGELFF	TGTGCCAGCAGGCAAACGGGGGAGCTGTTTTTT
TRBJ2-2	TRBV7-9	few	TRBD1	CASTLGGMGQGSSGELFF	TGTGCCAGCACCCTGGGGGGAATGGGACAGGGAAGTTCCGGGGAGCTGTTTTTT
TRBJ2-7	TRBV20-1	many	NA	CSARTAIYEQYF	TGCAGTGCTCGGACTGCCATCTACGAGCAGTACTTC
TRBJ1-5	TRBV7-2	many	NA	CASSLGYSNQPQHF	TGTGCCAGCAGCTTAGGGTATAGCAATCAGCCCCAGCATTTT
TRBJ1-2	TRBV7-9	NA	NA	CASNSDRATSVQDGYTF	TGTGCCAGCAACTCCGATAGGGCTACCAGTGTACAGGATGGCTACACCTTC
TRBJ2-5	TRBV13	many	NA	CASSSPGTQGETQYF	TGTGCCAGCAGCTCACCGGGGACGCAGGGAGAGACCCAGTACTTC
TRBJ2-7	TRBV29-1	NA	NA	CSVESGPTYEQYF	TGCAGCGTTGAATCAGGACCGACCTACGAGCAGTACTTC
TRBJ1-2	TRBV7-2	NA	TRBD1	CASSINRQGFYGYTF	TGTGCCAGCAGCATCAATAGACAGGGATTCTATGGCTACACCTTC
TRBJ2-3	TRBV7-9	NA	NA	CASSTGLDDRRLYTQYF	TGTGCCAGCAGTACCGGCCTCGACGACAGGAGACTTTATACGCAGTATTTT
TRBJ2-5	TRBV2	many	NA	CASSKNIAQETQYF	TGTGCCAGCAGTAAAAATATAGCGCAAGAGACCCAGTACTTC
TRBJ2-1	TRBV5-1	NA	TRBD2	CASSLRTSGGYEQFF	TGCGCCAGCAGCTTGCGGACTAGCGGGGGTTATGAGCAGTTCTTC
TRBJ2-1	TRBV7-9	few	NA	CASSSDLVTEQFF	TGTGCCAGCAGCTCAGACCTCGTCACAGAGCAGTTCTTC
TRBJ1-2	TRBV20-1	many	NA	CSARDTARVRDYTF	TGCAGTGCTAGAGACACAGCTCGCGTTAGGGACTACACCTTC
TRBJ2-7	TRBV2	NA	NA	CASTLDNLSYEQYF	TGTGCCAGCACCCTGGACAACCTCTCCTACGAGCAGTACTTC
TRBJ2-2	TRBV12-3/TRBV12-4	few	NA	CASKLQVRTGELFF	TGTGCCAGCAAGTTACAGGTCAGGACCGGGGAGCTGTTTTTT
TRBJ2-3	TRBV29-1	few	TRBD2	CSVRLAFQYF	TGCAGCGTCCGACTAGCATTTCAGTATTTT
TRBJ1-2	TRBV28	NA	NA	CASSSAVFRVRNYGYTF	TGTGCCAGCAGTTCAGCCGTCTTTCGCGTCAGAAACTATGGCTACACCTTC
TRBJ1-1	TRBV5-4	NA	TRBD1	CASSFGQGRLNTEAFF	TGTGCCAGCAGCTTCGGACAGGGCCGACTGAACACTGAAGCTTTCTTT
TRBJ2-7	TRBV5-4	few	TRBD1	CASSSTRGPFYEQYF	TGTGCCAGCAGCTCCACAAGGGGGCCCTTCTACGAGCAGTACTTC
TRBJ1-1	TRBV25-1	NA	NA	CASSPRGGGTEAFF	TGTGCCAGCTCACCACGGGGGGGGGGCACTGAAGCTTTCTTT
TRBJ1-5	TRBV25-1	NA	TRBD1	CASATGQYSNQPQHF	TGTGCCAGCGCTACGGGACAGTATAGCAATCAGCCCCAGCATTTT
TRBJ2-2	TRBV11-2	many	NA	CASSLDGGPTGELFF	TGTGCCAGCAGCTTAGATGGGGGCCCCACCGGGGAGCTGTTTTTT
TRBJ1-1	TRBV29-1	many	NA	CSVEGIVLNTEAFF	TGCAGCGTTGAGGGCATCGTTCTCAACACTGAAGCTTTCTTT
TRBJ1-3	TRBV2	few	TRBD1	CAGGQGASGNTIYF	TGTGCCGGAGGACAGGGGGCTTCTGGAAACACCATATATTTT
TRBJ2-7	TRBV29-1	NA	NA	CSAMGSTASSYEQYF	TGCAGCGCCATGGGTTCGACAGCTAGCTCCTACGAGCAGTACTTC
TRBJ2-1	TRBV20-1	NA	NA	CSASGSYNEQFF	TGCAGTGCTAGTGGTAGCTACAATGAGCAGTTCTTC